This T cell receptor beta chain was obtained from a study of blood T cell repertoires in COVID-19 (dated by TCRdb to about 2020). About the investigation overall: The collaborator samples originated in the United States, Italy and Spain and spanned the acute and convalescent phases of COVID-19. The prospective study material was composed of cDNA or gDNA derived from T cells, B-cell-depleted T cells, or PBMCs. Deeply sampled blood TCRbeta repertoires from subjects exposed to, actively infected with, or recovered from COVID-19 were included in the dataset. The repertoires were made available in a free public database intended to serve as a resource for research on the immune response to SARS-CoV-2. Samples came from the ongoing ImmuneRACE study (first 160 participants) plus 1,254 subjects from 6 global collaborators. Nearly every sample came with metadata listing a de-identified subject ID, COVID-19 status, age in years and sex. HLA class I and class II types, where available, came from metadata supplied by the sample provider rather than from assay-based typing.

What the research found in general, with its limitations: The amount of clinical and demographic metadata varied by source and participant and was provided uncurated.

The immunoSEQ Assay, a bias-controlled multiplex PCR, was used to amplify TCRbeta CDR3 regions from genomic DNA. Concerning the study's data processing: The number of nucleated cells in each sample was estimated by amplification of reference gene primers within the assay. To quantify the absolute abundance of each unique TCRbeta CDR3 rearrangement, sequence reads were collapsed and filtered. For each sample, productive Simpson clonality was calculated by taking the square root of Simpson's diversity index across productive rearrangements. In its TCRdb copy, this immuneACCESS table keeps in-frame sequences only and misses some clones. Where compared with another copy, unresolved V genes explain less than half of these, and the others have no known cause. The V and J calls and the clone size are those of that table, but D and trimming were determined from the DNA. The sample yields about 190,000 clones; more than 75% were counted once. Of the sample, 5.6% is held by the ten largest clones.

As to this clone: Its specific antigen is unknown. Per-base quality was not reported, and no clone a single base away is much larger than it.

Participants in the prospective study were enrolled through a virtual design, were aged roughly 18 to 90 years, and lived in roughly 24 United States geographic areas. In the prospective study, participants were assigned to cohorts based on the clinical history participants reported in a screening survey and a study questionnaire. In the prospective study, mobile phlebotomists collected whole blood, serum and a nasopharyngeal or oropharyngeal swab from each participant. Over a 2-month period, participants in the prospective study had the option of providing additional blood draws and questionnaires. Before DNA extraction, blood samples from the prospective study were shipped at room temperature or frozen. The TCR originated in a man aged 35-49 years with acute COVID-19. Sequenced input: PBMCs or T cells enriched from blood (not recorded which).

The nucleotides are TGTGCTAGCGAACTACAGGGTAGCGATACGCAGTATTTT. It specifies CASELQGSDTQYF. The V gene is TRBV12-5 and the J gene is TRBJ2-3; a weak D assignment points to TRBD1 (6 bases agree). The germline V gene supplies CDR1 LGHNT and CDR2 FRNRAP. At the junction V is shortened by 9 bases and J by 6 bases, with 16 bases in between. The CDR3, from cysteine to phenylalanine, totals 13 residues. The retained sequence is limited to the CDR3, 39 bases, with the frame set at the first base.